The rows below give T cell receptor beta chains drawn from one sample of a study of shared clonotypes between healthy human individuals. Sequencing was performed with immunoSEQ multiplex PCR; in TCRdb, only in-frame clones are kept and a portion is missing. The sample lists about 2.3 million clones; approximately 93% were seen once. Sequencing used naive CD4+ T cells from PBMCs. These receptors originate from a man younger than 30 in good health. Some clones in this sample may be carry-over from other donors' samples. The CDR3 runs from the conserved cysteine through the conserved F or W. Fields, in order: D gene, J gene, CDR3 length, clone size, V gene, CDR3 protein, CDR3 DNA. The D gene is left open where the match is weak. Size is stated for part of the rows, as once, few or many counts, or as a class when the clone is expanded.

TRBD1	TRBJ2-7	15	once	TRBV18	CASSPPRQGAREQYF	TGTGCCAGCTCACCACCGCGACAGGGGGCTCGGGAGCAGTACTTC
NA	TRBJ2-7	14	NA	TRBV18	CASSPPTKSYEQYF	TGTGCCAGCTCACCACCGACCAAATCCTACGAGCAGTACTTC
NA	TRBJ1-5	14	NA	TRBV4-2	CASSQEFSYQPQHF	TGTGCCAGCAGCCAAGAGTTTTCGTATCAGCCCCAGCATTTT
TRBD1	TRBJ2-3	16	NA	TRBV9	CASSAGAGQGSDTQYF	TGTGCCAGCAGCGCCGGCGCGGGACAGGGGTCAGATACGCAGTATTTT
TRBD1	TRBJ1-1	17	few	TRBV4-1	CASSLGRDSSANTEAFF	TGCGCCAGCAGCCTGGGAAGGGACAGTTCTGCGAACACTGAAGCTTTCTTT
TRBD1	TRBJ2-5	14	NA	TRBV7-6	CASSLSGGQETQYF	TGTGCCAGCAGCTTATCAGGGGGCCAAGAGACCCAGTACTTC
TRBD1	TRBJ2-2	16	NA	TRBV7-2	CASSFRQGADTGELFF	TGTGCCAGCAGTTTCAGACAGGGGGCGGATACCGGGGAGCTGTTTTTT
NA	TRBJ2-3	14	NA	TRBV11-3	CASSLGQRADTQYF	TGTGCCAGCAGCTTAGGACAGAGGGCAGATACGCAGTATTTT
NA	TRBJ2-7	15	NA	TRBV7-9	CASSLVGSPTYEQYF	TGTGCCAGCAGCTTAGTAGGTAGCCCCACCTACGAGCAGTACTTC
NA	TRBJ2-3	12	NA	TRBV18	CASSLIGDTQYF	TGTGCCAGCTCACTAATCGGAGATACGCAGTATTTT
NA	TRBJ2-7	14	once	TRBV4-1	CASSQDGRLVEQYF	TGCGCCAGCAGCCAAGACGGCCGTCTGGTAGAGCAGTACTTC
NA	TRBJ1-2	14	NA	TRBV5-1	CASSLVPDNYGYTF	TGCGCCAGCAGCTTGGTCCCAGACAACTATGGCTACACCTTC
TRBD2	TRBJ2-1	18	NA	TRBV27	CASSFKPGLAGDYNEQFF	TGTGCCAGCAGTTTTAAGCCGGGACTAGCGGGCGACTACAATGAGCAGTTCTTC
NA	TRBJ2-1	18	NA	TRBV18	CASSPADQGYGGYNEQFF	TGTGCCAGCTCACCTGCCGACCAGGGCTATGGGGGTTACAATGAGCAGTTCTTC
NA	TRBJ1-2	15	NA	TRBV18	CASSLPGARNYGYTF	TGTGCCAGCTCCCTCCCTGGAGCCAGAAACTATGGCTACACCTTC
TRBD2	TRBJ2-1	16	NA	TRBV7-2	CASRGSGEGPYNEQFF	TGTGCCAGCCGAGGATCGGGGGAGGGGCCCTACAATGAGCAGTTCTTC
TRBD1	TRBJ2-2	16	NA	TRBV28	CASSSTGTADTGELFF	TGTGCCAGCAGTTCGACCGGGACAGCGGACACCGGGGAGCTGTTTTTT
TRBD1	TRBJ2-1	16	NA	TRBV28	CASSLSSGQANNEQFF	TGTGCCAGCAGTCTCTCATCGGGACAGGCTAACAATGAGCAGTTCTTC
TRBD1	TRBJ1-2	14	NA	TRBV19	CASRDRAVDYGYTF	TGTGCCAGTAGGGACAGGGCTGTTGACTATGGCTACACCTTC
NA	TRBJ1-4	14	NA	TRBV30	CAWSVRLDYEKLFF	TGTGCCTGGAGTGTACGATTAGATTATGAAAAACTGTTTTTT
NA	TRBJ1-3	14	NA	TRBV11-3	CASSFWSSGNTIYF	TGTGCCAGCAGCTTCTGGAGCTCTGGAAACACCATATATTTT
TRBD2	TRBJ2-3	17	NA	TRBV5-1	CASSLFTSGSGTDTQYF	TGCGCCAGCAGCTTGTTCACTAGCGGGAGTGGAACAGATACGCAGTATTTT
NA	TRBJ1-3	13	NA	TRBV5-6	CASSGVAGNTIYF	TGTGCCAGCAGCGGGGTAGCTGGAAACACCATATATTTT
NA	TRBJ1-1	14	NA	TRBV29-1	CSAVPPLGDTEAFF	TGCAGCGCTGTCCCACCCCTGGGAGACACTGAAGCTTTCTTT
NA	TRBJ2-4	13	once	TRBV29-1	CSTGDLAKNIQYF	TGCAGCACGGGGGATTTAGCCAAAAACATTCAGTACTTC
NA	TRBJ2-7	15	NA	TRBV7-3	CASSLRGALSYEQYF	TGTGCCAGCAGCTTACGGGGGGCTTTGTCCTACGAGCAGTACTTC
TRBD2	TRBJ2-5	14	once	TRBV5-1	CASGTSHRPETQYF	TGCGCCAGTGGGACTAGTCATCGTCCAGAGACCCAGTACTTC
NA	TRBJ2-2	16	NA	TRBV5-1	CASSLAGPWGTGELFF	TGCGCCAGCAGCTTGGCCGGTCCATGGGGCACCGGGGAGCTGTTTTTT
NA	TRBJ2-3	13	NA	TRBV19	CASSIGRTDTQYF	TGTGCCAGTAGTATCGGGCGCACAGATACGCAGTATTTT
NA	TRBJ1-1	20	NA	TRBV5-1	CASSLNFRGGGAGMNTEAFF	TGCGCCAGCAGCTTGAATTTCAGAGGGGGAGGAGCGGGGATGAACACTGAAGCTTTCTTT
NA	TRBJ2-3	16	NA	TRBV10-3	CAISTGTGTSTDTQYF	TGTGCCATCAGTACCGGGACTGGAACTAGCACAGATACGCAGTATTTT
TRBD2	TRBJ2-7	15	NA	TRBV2	CASRSPTSGSYEQYF	TGTGCCAGCAGATCCCCAACTAGCGGGAGCTACGAGCAGTACTTC
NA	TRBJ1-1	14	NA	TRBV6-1	CASRIRAMNTEAFF	TGTGCCAGCAGAATCAGGGCCATGAACACTGAAGCTTTCTTT
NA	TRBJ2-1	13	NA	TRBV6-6	CASTRTQDGEQFF	TGTGCCAGCACCCGGACCCAGGATGGTGAGCAGTTCTTC
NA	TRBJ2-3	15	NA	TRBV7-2	CASSLGWASPDTQYF	TGTGCCAGCAGCTTAGGGTGGGCCTCCCCAGATACGCAGTATTTT
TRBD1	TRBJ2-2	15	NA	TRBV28	CASQEGQGITGELFF	TGTGCCAGCCAAGAGGGACAGGGGATCACCGGGGAGCTGTTTTTT
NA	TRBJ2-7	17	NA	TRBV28	CASSSLGGAGSTYEQYF	TGTGCCAGCAGCTCCTTAGGAGGAGCGGGTTCAACCTACGAGCAGTACTTC
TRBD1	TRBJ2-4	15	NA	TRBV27	CASMGQGRAKNIQYF	TGTGCCAGCATGGGACAGGGACGCGCCAAAAACATTCAGTACTTC
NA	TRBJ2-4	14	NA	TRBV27	CASSPLLAKNIQYF	TGTGCCAGCAGTCCGCTCTTAGCCAAAAACATTCAGTACTTC
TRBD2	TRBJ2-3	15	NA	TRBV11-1	CASSPREVRTDTQYF	TGTGCCAGCAGCCCTCGGGAGGTTCGCACAGATACGCAGTATTTT
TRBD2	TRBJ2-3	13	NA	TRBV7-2	CASSLEAGGTQYF	TGTGCCAGCAGCTTAGAGGCGGGAGGAACGCAGTATTTT
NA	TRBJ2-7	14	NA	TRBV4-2	CASSRNHPAYEQYF	TGTGCCAGCAGCCGAAACCACCCAGCTTACGAGCAGTACTTC
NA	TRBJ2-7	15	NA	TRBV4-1	CASSQESLLGYEQYF	TGCGCCAGCAGCCAAGAATCCCTCCTTGGGTACGAGCAGTACTTC
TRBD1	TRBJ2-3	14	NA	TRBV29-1	CSVGAGGEADTQYF	TGCAGCGTTGGGGCAGGGGGAGAGGCAGATACGCAGTATTTT
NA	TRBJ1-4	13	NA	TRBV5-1	CASSREGLGKLFF	TGCGCCAGCAGCCGGGAGGGGCTTGGGAAACTGTTTTTT
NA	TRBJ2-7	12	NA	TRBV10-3	CAALGSSYEQYF	TGTGCCGCACTGGGGAGCTCCTACGAGCAGTACTTC
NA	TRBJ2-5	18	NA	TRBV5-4	CASSNGGGTLLGRETQYF	TGTGCCAGCAGTAACGGAGGGGGGACACTCCTCGGGAGGGAGACCCAGTACTTC
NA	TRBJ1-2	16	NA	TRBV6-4	CASSESRTDPNYGYTF	TGTGCCAGCAGTGAGAGCCGGACAGATCCTAACTATGGCTACACCTTC
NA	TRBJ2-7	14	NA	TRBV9	CASSVGVGGAEQYF	TGTGCCAGCAGCGTAGGGGTAGGGGGTGCTGAGCAGTACTTC